This T cell receptor beta chain stems from a study of blood T cell repertoires in COVID-19. TCRdb keeps only in-frame clones here, not all; method: immunoSEQ multiplex PCR. Counted here are about 150,000 clones, roughly nine tenths occurring once; the ten biggest clones make up approximately 2.4%. The CDR3 has 16 residues. The V end lost 5 bases, the J end lost 3 bases, and 19 bases lay between the germline ends. The germline gives CDR1 SGHVS, CDR2 FNYEAQ. The J gene is TRBJ1-1, the V gene TRBV7-6; D ambiguous. Sequencing was carried out using peripheral blood. The origin of this receptor is a human donor with COVID-19, enrolled during active disease. The donor label of this sample is uncertain. The CDR3 loop reads CASSLSLAVVDTEAFF. CDR3 nucleotides: TGTGCCAGCAGCCTTAGTCTAGCGGTTGTGGACACTGAAGCTTTCTTT.